Only one count was recorded for the clone carrying this T cell receptor (beta chain). Antigen specificity is unknown. V shed 4 bases and J 1 base; nucleotides not matched to a gene: 9. The germline V gene encodes CDR1 SGDLS and CDR2 YYNGEE. This CDR3 has 16 amino acids. The entry originates in a study of somatic mutations in cytotoxic T cells in rheumatoid arthritis. Overall study findings and caveats: A rise in CD8+ clonality with age was seen in rheumatoid arthritis patients but not in healthy controls.

Assay: immunoSEQ multiplex PCR; the TCRdb copy retains only in-frame clones and omits some. This table has fewer than 20,000 clones, approximately 80% appearing once. This clonotype was obtained from an adult with rheumatoid arthritis. Material for sequencing was CD8+ T cells sorted from blood. The V gene is TRBV9, the J gene TRBJ1-1, with 8 bases matching TRBD1. Here the CDR3 reads CASSPGQGSSNTEAFF. The CDR3 DNA sequence: TGTGCCAGCAGCCCAGGACAGGGTTCCTCGAACACTGAAGCTTTCTTT.